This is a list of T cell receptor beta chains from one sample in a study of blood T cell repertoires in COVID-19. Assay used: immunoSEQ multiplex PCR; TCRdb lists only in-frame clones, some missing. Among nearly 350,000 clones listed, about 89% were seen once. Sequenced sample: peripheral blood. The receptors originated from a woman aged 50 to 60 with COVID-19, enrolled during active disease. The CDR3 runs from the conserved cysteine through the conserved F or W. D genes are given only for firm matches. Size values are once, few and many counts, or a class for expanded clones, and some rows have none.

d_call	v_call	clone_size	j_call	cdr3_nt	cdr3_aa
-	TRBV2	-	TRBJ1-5	TGTGCCAGCAGTGTAGACAGTAGCAATCAGCCCCAGCATTTT	CASSVDSSNQPQHF
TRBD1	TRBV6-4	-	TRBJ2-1	TGTGCCAGCAGTGAGTCCCCCATTACAGGGGACGAGCAGTTCTTC	CASSESPITGDEQFF
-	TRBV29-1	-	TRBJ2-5	TGCAGCGTTGAGGAGTCGGTAAGAGAGACCCAGTACTTC	CSVEESVRETQYF
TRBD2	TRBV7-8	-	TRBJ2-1	TGTGCCAGCAGCTTAGGACTAGCGGAACTAAATGAGCAGTTCTTC	CASSLGLAELNEQFF
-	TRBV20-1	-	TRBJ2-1	TGCAGTGCTAGTCCCGGGAGCGTTTACAATGAGCAGTTCTTC	CSASPGSVYNEQFF
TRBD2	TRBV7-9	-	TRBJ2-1	TGTGCCAGCAGCTTGGGAACGGGGGGACCCCCTGAGCAGTTCTTC	CASSLGTGGPPEQFF
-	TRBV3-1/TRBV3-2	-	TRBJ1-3	TGTGCCAGCAGCCAAGGGAGGGGCTCTGGAAACACCATATATTTT	CASSQGRGSGNTIYF
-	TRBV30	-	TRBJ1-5	TGTGCCTGGGGGGAGGGTTCGAGGCCCCAGCATTTT	CAWGEGSRPQHF
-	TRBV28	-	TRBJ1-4	TGTGCCAGCAGTCCCCCCCGTGCGAATAATGAAAAACTGTTTTTT	CASSPPRANNEKLFF
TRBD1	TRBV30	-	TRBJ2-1	TGTGCCTGGAGTTGGTTGGGTGGGACAGGGACCAGGAATGAGCAGTTCTTC	CAWSWLGGTGTRNEQFF
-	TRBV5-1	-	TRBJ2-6	TGCGCCAGCAGCTTGGGGGGGCAGGCCTCTGGGGCCAACGTCCTGACTTTC	CASSLGGQASGANVLTF
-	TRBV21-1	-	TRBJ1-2	TGTGCCAGCAGCAAAGTCTGTGGCTACACCTTC	CASSKVCGYTF
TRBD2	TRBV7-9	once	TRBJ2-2	TGTGCCAGCAGCCCCAGCCTAGCGGACACCGGGGAGCTGTTTTTT	CASSPSLADTGELFF
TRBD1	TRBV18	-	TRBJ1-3	TGTGCCAGCTCCGGACAGGGTCCCGGAAACACCATATATTTT	CASSGQGPGNTIYF
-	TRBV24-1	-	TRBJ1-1	TGTGCCACCAGTGATTTGCATGATGAGGCTTTCTTT	CATSDLHDEAFF
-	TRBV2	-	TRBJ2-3	TGTGCCAGCAGTGAGTGGGCGAGCACAGATACGCAGTATTTT	CASSEWASTDTQYF
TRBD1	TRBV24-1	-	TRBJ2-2	TGTGCCACCAGTGGACAGGGGAACACCGGGGAGCTGTTTTTT	CATSGQGNTGELFF
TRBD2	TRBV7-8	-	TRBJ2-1	TGTGCCAGCAGCTTAAGGCTCGGCGGGAGCACAGAGGATGAGCAGTTCTTC	CASSLRLGGSTEDEQFF
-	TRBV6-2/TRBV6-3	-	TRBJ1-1	TGTGCCAGCAGCCAGACAGCCACCCGACGGCGAGCTTTCTTT	CASSQTATRRRAFF
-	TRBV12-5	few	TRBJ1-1	TGTGCTAGTGGTTTGACTACAGGGAACACTGAAGCTTTCTTT	CASGLTTGNTEAFF
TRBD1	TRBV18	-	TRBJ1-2	TGTGCCAGCTCACCTGGGACAGGGGACTCCTATGGCTACACCTTC	CASSPGTGDSYGYTF
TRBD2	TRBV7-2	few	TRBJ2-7	TGTGCCAGCAGATTAGCGGGAGTCCCCATCGAGCAGTACTTC	CASRLAGVPIEQYF
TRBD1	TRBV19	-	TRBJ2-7	TGTGCCAGTAGTACAGGGACAGGCGGTTACGAGCAGTACTTC	CASSTGTGGYEQYF
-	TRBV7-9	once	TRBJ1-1	TGTGCCAGCAGCTTAGGTACTGAAAAAGCTTTCTTT	CASSLGTEKAFF
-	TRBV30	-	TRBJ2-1	TGTGCCTGGAGTTCCCACAGGGTGATGGGCAATGAGCAGTTCTTC	CAWSSHRVMGNEQFF
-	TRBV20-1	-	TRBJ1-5	TGCAGTGCTAGTGTAGGAGGTAATAGCAATCAGCCCCAGCATTTT	CSASVGGNSNQPQHF
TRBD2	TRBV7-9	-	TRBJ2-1	TGTGCCAGCAAGACTAGCGGGGGGGATGAGCAGTTCTTC	CASKTSGGDEQFF
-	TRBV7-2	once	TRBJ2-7	TGTGCCAGCAGCTTGACAGCCGACTACGAGCAGTACTTC	CASSLTADYEQYF
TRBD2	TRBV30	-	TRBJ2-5	TGTGCCTGGAGTGTTAGGGGAGGGGAGACCCAGTACTTC	CAWSVRGGETQYF